This TCR beta chain was identified during a study of blood T cell repertoires in COVID-19. Background on the study: Acute and convalescent COVID-19 samples came from the United States, Italy and Spain. T cells, B-cell-depleted T cells, or PBMCs provided the cDNA or gDNA that served as material.

This CDR3 contains 15 residues. Germline assignment: CDR1 GTSNPN and CDR2 SVGIG (reference sequence). Deletions cut 0 bases from V and 0 bases from J, with 9 bases between. Source study methods: How many nucleated cells were present was estimated from reference gene primer amplification. Profiled with immunoSEQ multiplex PCR; TCRdb holds only in-frame clones, not every one. The DNA was the basis for D and trimming; V, J and clone size are from that table. The sample consists of about 220,000 clones, less than 90% of them appearing once. The TCR comes from a woman in her sixties or seventies who had recovered from COVID-19. The V call is TRBV30, the J call TRBJ1-3; D gene unclear. Sequences were obtained from peripheral blood. The CDR3 sequence is CAWSVWSNSGNTIYF. In DNA form, the CDR3 reads TGTGCCTGGAGTGTCTGGAGCAACTCTGGAAACACCATATATTTT.